This TCR beta chain originates from a study of blood T cells in healthy people across ages (dated by TCRdb to the mid-2010s). Regarding the complete study: In model experiments, template switching captured about one uniquely barcoded TCR beta cDNA molecule for every two T cells. The study measured age-related changes in TCR beta repertoire diversity using deep sequencing normalized with unique cDNA molecular identifiers. Donors were grouped into four age groups: young (average approximately 15 years), middle-aged (over 35), aged (about 60) and long-lived (approximately 78). To avoid experimental bias, donors of different ages were randomly spread across the sequencing lanes. Two additional independent replicas of 1 million unique cDNA reads from the same blood draw were analyzed for two donors (one aged 18 to 30 and one aged 80 or older). What the work shows at the level of the full study, not this receptor alone: Conclusive comparison of naive and antigen-experienced compartments was prevented by the profiling of bulk unsorted PBMCs. The long-lived group showed more naive CD4+ T cells, fewer expanded clones and increased TCR diversity than the aged group, suggesting age selection. There was a strong correlation between observed TCR beta diversity and the percentage of naive T cells measured by flow cytometry. As age increased, observed TCR beta diversity per million T cells dropped in a roughly linear way, and a significant reduction was already evident by age about 40. Estimates of total diversity based on one million sequenced T cells were regarded as lower bounds and as underestimates. Donor CMV infection status was unknown, potentially confounding age-related changes in expanded clonotypes.

To prepare the library, 5' RACE was applied. Sequencer: Illumina HiSeq 2500. The second PCR ran for roughly 7 to 11 cycles and used a J-beta primer mix along with a sample-barcoded 5' primer. A template-switch 5' adaptor carrying 12 random nucleotides introduced a unique molecular identifier onto each TCR beta cDNA molecule. At least 2.5 million CDR3-containing paired-end reads were obtained from each sample. All of the RNA was converted into first-strand cDNA using the Mint cDNA synthesis kit, with a TRBC-specific oligonucleotide serving as the primer. Following uracil-DNA glycosylase treatment, all cDNA underwent a first 18-cycle PCR with the universal primers M1SS and BC2_uni_R. As for the authors' bioinformatics: Normalization of each sample was performed by random selection of 1 million high-quality reads, each carrying a distinct molecular identifier. Reads sharing molecular identifiers were discarded rather than binned into consensus sequences. MiTCR, with a Q25 quality threshold and the strictest error-elimination algorithm, was used for CDR3 identification, clonotype clustering and error correction. A nonparametric unseen species model with Euler transformation was used to estimate a lower bound on total TCR beta diversity. TCRdb trimmed public reads at Q25 via fastp, called clones via MiXCR and kept in-frame beta chains. Identical CDR3 protein sequences are pooled into one entry, listed with their most common genes and DNA. These V and J calls are TCRdb output, not the study's own analysis. The sample table shows 850,000 to 1,300,000 distinct CDR3 sequences, and under 45% are seen once. The ten largest clonotypes hold approximately 19% of the sample.

The CDR3, from cysteine to phenylalanine, totals 13 residues. Left in the record is the CDR3 DNA by itself, 39 bases read in frame from the first base. Via the germline V gene, CDR1 is ENHRY and CDR2 SYGVKD. V gives up 9 bases and J gives up 6 bases, and the segment between their germline ends measures 17 bases. This clonotype has a count of ten or more. This clone's antigen is unknown. One base away there is no much larger clone; base qualities are not given. The 39 donors, aged about 6 to 100 years, were systemically healthy Caucasian individuals from Russia. Ten milliliters of peripheral blood were drawn from each donor into EDTA-treated Vacutainer tubes. Ficoll-Paque density-gradient centrifugation was used to isolate PBMCs, with at least 6 million per sample. Trizol reagent was used to extract total RNA from the PBMCs, yielding at least 6 micrograms per sample. For every donor, flow cytometry on a PBMC aliquot measured the percentage of naive CD45RAhigh/CD27high T cells.

Sequenced: blood. This sequence uses TRBV10-3 and TRBJ2-5, with the identity of the D gene unclear. The sequence came from a woman in her sixties in good health. The base sequence is TGTGCCATGCAAAAGGACCCCGGCAAGACCCAGTACTTC. Translation gives CAMQKDPGKTQYF.